This T cell receptor beta chain was identified during a study of blood T cell repertoires in COVID-19. The CDR3 covers 15 residues. With V trimmed by 6 bases and J by 0 bases, 3 bases remained unmatched. CDR1 MNHEY and CDR2 SVGAGI come from the germline V gene. TCRdb's table, derived via immunoSEQ multiplex PCR, lists solely in-frame clones and lacks some. The top ten clones hold over 2.5% of a sample with fewer than 350,000 clones, about four fifths of them seen once. Sequences were obtained from peripheral blood. This TCR came from a woman aged 60-70 years with active or convalescent COVID-19. The chain uses TRBV6-5 and TRBJ1-3; TRBD1 aligns across 9 bases. CDR3 sequence reads: CASRGQGLSGNTIYF. DNA of the CDR3: TGTGCCAGCAGGGGACAGGGCCTCTCTGGAAACACCATATATTTT.